The 23 T cell receptor beta chains reported below all come from one sample, sequenced in a study of Graves' ophthalmopathy and Graves' hyperthyroidism. The TCR beta CDR3 regions underwent amplification from RNA transcripts. After a first-round RT-PCR with HTBI primers, a second-round multiplex PCR was run. TCRdb reprocessed the multiplex PCR reads via MiXCR and lists one record per CDR3 protein. Of hundreds of thousands of distinct CDR3 sequences in the sample, around a fifth were seen once. Sequences were obtained from peripheral blood. These receptors originate from a woman aged 18-29 years with stable Graves' hyperthyroidism.

This clonotype has a handful of counts. The chain has TRBV7-8 and TRBJ1-1; 10 nucleotides align to TRBD1. Looked up from germline, CDR1 is SGHVS and CDR2 is FQNEAQ. The CDR3 is 17 residues long. Germline trimming cut 5 bases from V and 2 bases from J; bases unmatched to any gene: 11. The CDR3 bases are TGTGCCAGCAGCCCTAGACCGGGACAGGGGAGTAACACTGAAGCTTTCTTT. It specifies CASSPRPGQGSNTEAFF.

This rearrangement joins TRBV19 to TRBJ1-1; 7 nucleotides match TRBD1. The CDR3 loop spans 12 amino acids. The ends lost 8 bases at V and 1 base at J; junction bases unmatched: 1. The germline V gene has CDR1 LNHDA and CDR2 SQIVND (reference sequence). CDR3 amino acids: CASAGGNTEAFF. In DNA form, the CDR3 reads TGTGCCAGTGCAGGGGGGAACACTGAAGCTTTCTTT.

Only a few counts were recorded for this clonotype. V is TRBV6-2 or TRBV6-3 and J is TRBJ2-5, with 10 bases lining up with TRBD1. This CDR3 region has 15 residues. Germline V CDR1 and CDR2: MNHEY, SVGEGT. J lost 1 base, V lost 6 bases, and 5 bases had no gene match. CDR3 sequence reads: CASRETGGFQETQYF. The CDR3 nucleotides are TGTGCCAGCAGGGAGACAGGGGGCTTCCAAGAGACCCAGTACTTC.

This clonotype was counted at least ten times. The rearrangement joins TRBV20-1 to TRBJ2-5; no clear D gene. Germline CDR1 reads DFQATT; CDR2 reads SNEGSKA (reference sequence). V was clipped by 0 bases and J by 5 bases, with 16 bases between them. The CDR3 is 15 amino acids. The CDR3 loop reads CSARDHATGVETQYF. CDR3 sequence (DNA): TGCAGTGCTAGAGATCATGCCACCGGTGTGGAGACCCAGTACTTC.

This clonotype was recorded many times. The chain recombines TRBV18 with TRBJ1-5; no clear D. V lost 3 bases and J 0 bases, leaving 12 bases between the germline ends. In germline, CDR1 is KGHSH, CDR2 LQKENI. CDR3 length equals 16 residues. The CDR3 protein is CASSPSRTYSNQPQHF. In DNA, the CDR3 is TGTGCCAGCTCACCCTCAAGGACGTATAGCAATCAGCCCCAGCATTTT.

This clonotype was counted at least ten times. The rearrangement uses TRBV6-1 and TRBJ1-5, with D uncertain. V gave up 3 bases and J gave up 2 bases, with 11 bases separating them. The CDR3 length is 15 residues. Germline assignment: CDR1 MNHNS and CDR2 SASEGT. The CDR3 protein is CASSDRRDGNQPQHF. In DNA form, the CDR3 reads TGTGCCAGCAGTGACAGGAGGGATGGCAATCAGCCCCAGCATTTT.

The sample holds many counts of this clonotype. The rearrangement uses TRBV12-3 or TRBV12-4 and TRBJ1-2; no clear D. The CDR3 is made up of 12 amino acids. Trimming took off 5 bases at V and 1 base at J, with 5 bases between the two ends. CDR3 coding DNA: TGTGCCAGCAGTATGAATAACTATGGCTACACCTTC. Its translation is CASSMNNYGYTF.

This clonotype was seen many times. The chain combines TRBV19 with TRBJ1-1, with D maybe TRBD1 (6 bases). The CDR3 loop spans 14 amino acids. Between the trimmed V and J ends, which lost 7 bases and 0 bases, there was a span of 12 bases. Germline V gives CDR1 LNHDA, CDR2 SQIVND (reference sequence). CDR3 coding DNA: TGTGCCAGTAAGGGGGAGATCATGAACACTGAAGCTTTCTTT. It is translated as CASKGEIMNTEAFF.

This clonotype was seen at least ten times. The chain carries TRBV4-1 and TRBJ1-2, with a weak D call TRBD1 (5 bases). The V end was cut by 1 base, the J end by 0 bases, with 9 bases between. Germline V gene lookup returns CDR1 MGHRA and CDR2 YSYEKL. The CDR3 is made up of 15 amino acids. CDR3 in amino acids: CASSQVETANYGYTF. In nucleotides, the CDR3 is TGCGCCAGCAGCCAAGTTGAGACAGCTAACTATGGCTACACCTTC.

At least ten counts were recorded for this clonotype. The DNA of the CDR3 is TGTGCCAGCTCACCACGGCAGGGGGCTGAGAACACTGAAGCTTTCTTT. It yields the protein CASSPRQGAENTEAFF. V usage is TRBV18 and J usage is TRBJ1-1; 8 nucleotides agree with TRBD1. Germline CDR1 reads KGHSH; CDR2 reads LQKENI. The CDR3 is made up of 16 amino acids. Losses at the gene ends were 1 base for V and 1 base for J; bases not matched to a gene: 5. Based on the CDR3 plus reference TRBV18 and TRBJ1-1, the full variable domain is NAGVMQNPRHLVRRRGQEARLRCSPMKGHSHVYWYRQLPEEGLKFMVYLQKENIIDESGMPKERFSAEFPKEGPSILRIQQVVRGDSAAYFCASSPRQGAENTEAFFGQGTRLTVV.

This clonotype was detected only a few times. V gene TRBV12-3 or TRBV12-4 combines with J gene TRBJ2-5, with D unclear. The CDR3 totals 14 residues. V was pared by 2 bases and J by 5 bases, with 12 bases between. The DNA of the CDR3 is TGTGCCAGCAGTTTAAGAAGAGTTCAGGAGACCCAGTACTTC. Residues: CASSLRRVQETQYF.

This clonotype was recorded many times. The chain combines TRBV2 with TRBJ1-2, with TRBD1 identical over 8 bases. The CDR3 has 13 residues. Trimming took 9 bases from V and 4 from J; bases not matched to a gene: 7. The germline V gene encodes CDR1 SNHLY and CDR2 FYNNEI. In DNA form, the CDR3 reads TGTGCCAGTAGCGGGACAGGCGGCTATGGCTACACCTTC. It codes for CASSGTGGYGYTF. Full variable domain (missing parts from reference TRBV2 and TRBJ1-2): EPEVTQTPSHQVTQMGQEVILRCVPISNHLYFYWYRQILGQKVEFLVSFYNNEISEKSEIFDDQFSVERPDGSNFTLKIRSTKLEDSAMYFCASSGTGGYGYTFGSGTRLTVV.

This clonotype was found many times. The J gene is TRBJ2-4, the V gene TRBV28; TRBD2 might be the D (7 bases). Germline V gene sequence: CDR1 MDHEN, CDR2 SYDVKM. The ends were cut back, 10 bases at V and 3 bases at J, with 13 bases in the middle. CDR3 size: 13 residues. CDR3 region: CAIRRGGKNIQYF. The CDR3, as DNA: TGTGCCATCCGGAGGGGGGGCAAAAACATTCAGTACTTC.

This clonotype was seen repeatedly, ten times or more. The rearrangement links TRBV20-1 to TRBJ1-6; D gene uncertain. The ends were cut back, 4 bases at V and 2 bases at J, with 18 bases in the middle. The CDR3 is 17 amino acids. The germline gives CDR1 DFQATT, CDR2 SNEGSKA (reference sequence). In DNA form, the CDR3 reads TGCAGTGCTACGAACGAGGAGCGTTGGACCTATAATTCACCCCTCCACTTT. It yields the protein CSATNEERWTYNSPLHF.

The table lists this clonotype with a few counts. V and J are TRBV27 and TRBJ2-7, with 7 bases lining up with TRBD1. Germline trimming cut 11 bases from V and 1 base from J; bases unmatched to any gene: 8. The V gene's germline CDR1 is MNHEY and CDR2 SMNVEV (reference sequence). There are 13 residues in the CDR3. The CDR3 reads CAGKTGQSYEQYF. CDR3 nucleotides: TGTGCCGGAAAGACAGGGCAGTCCTACGAGCAGTACTTC.

This clonotype was observed a few times. The chain joins TRBV20-1 to TRBJ1-1; D unclear. Trimming took off 7 bases at V and 0 bases at J, with 6 bases between the two ends. Per the germline V gene, CDR1 is DFQATT and CDR2 is SNEGSKA (reference sequence). The CDR3 runs to 11 residues. CDR3 sequence: CSGEVNTEAFF. The CDR3 DNA reads TGCAGTGGCGAGGTGAACACTGAAGCTTTCTTT.

V usage is TRBV2 and J usage is TRBJ2-5; D perhaps matches TRBD1 (5 bases). The CDR3 totals 15 residues. V was shortened by 1 base and J by 5 bases, with 14 bases between the two germline ends. From germline, CDR1 is SNHLY and CDR2 FYNNEI. CDR3 coding DNA: TGTGCCAGCAGTGAAGAGCCAGGGCTAGAGGAGACCCAGTACTTC. Amino acids: CASSEEPGLEETQYF.

This clonotype was seen repeatedly, ten times or more. The chain combines TRBV5-1 with TRBJ2-7; TRBD2 matches 9 bases. CDR3 length: 14 amino acids. The V gene end was trimmed by 0 bases and the J gene end by 6 bases; junction bases not matched to a gene: 4. Germline V lookup: CDR1 SGHRS, CDR2 YFSETQ. Written as DNA, the CDR3 is TGCGCCAGCAGCTTGGTAGCGGGAGTAACCGAGCAGTACTTC. This encodes CASSLVAGVTEQYF.

This clonotype was counted ten times or more. The gene calls are TRBV18 and TRBJ1-1, with D uncertain. Germline CDR1 is KGHSH and CDR2 is LQKENI. Trimming shortened V by 4 bases and J by 0 bases, and 9 bases separated the two germline ends. This CDR3 region has 14 residues. CDR3 protein: CASSLRSLNTEAFF. CDR3 DNA: TGTGCCAGCTCACTACGTTCGCTGAACACTGAAGCTTTCTTT.

This clonotype occurred many times. This chain uses TRBV5-1 with TRBJ1-2, with a tentative D call TRBD1 (5 bases). V lost 4 bases, J lost 3 bases, and 10 bases lay in between. The CDR3 loop spans 13 amino acids. Germline values: CDR1 SGHRS, CDR2 YFSETQ. As DNA, the CDR3 is TGCGCCAGCAGCCCGGGAGGGGACTATGGCTACACCTTC. Encoded protein: CASSPGGDYGYTF.

Comment on this clonotype: This likely comes from a read error, as the CDR3 has no conserved phenylalanine or tryptophan at its end. V and J are TRBV30 and TRBJ1-5; D not resolved. Germline lookup yields CDR1 GTSNPN and CDR2 SVGIG (reference sequence). The CDR3 covers 14 residues. V was shortened by 3 bases and J by 4 bases, with 13 bases between the two germline ends. The CDR3 sequence: CAWSIGRTNQPQHL. CDR3 in DNA: TGTGCCTGGAGCATTGGGAGGACTAATCAGCCCCAGCATTTG.

The sample holds many counts of this clonotype. The chain uses TRBV6-2 or TRBV6-3 and TRBJ2-7, with 7 bases identical to TRBD1. The CDR3 has 13 amino acids. CDR1 and CDR2 from the germline V gene are MNHEY and SVGEGT. J lost 0 bases, V lost 6 bases, and 2 bases had no gene match. The CDR3 coding sequence is TGTGCCAGCAGGGGGACAGCCTCCTACGAGCAGTACTTC. It is translated as CASRGTASYEQYF.

This clonotype was seen more than once but under ten times. This may be a read error: a much more frequent sequence differs by one nucleotide. CDR3 region: CASSPRLARGDTGELSF. The CDR3 bases are TGTGCCAGCAGTCCCCGACTAGCGCGGGGGGATACCGGGGAGCTGTCTTTT. The rearrangement joins TRBV12-3 or TRBV12-4 to TRBJ2-2, with 8 nucleotides matching TRBD2. The CDR3 runs to 17 residues.